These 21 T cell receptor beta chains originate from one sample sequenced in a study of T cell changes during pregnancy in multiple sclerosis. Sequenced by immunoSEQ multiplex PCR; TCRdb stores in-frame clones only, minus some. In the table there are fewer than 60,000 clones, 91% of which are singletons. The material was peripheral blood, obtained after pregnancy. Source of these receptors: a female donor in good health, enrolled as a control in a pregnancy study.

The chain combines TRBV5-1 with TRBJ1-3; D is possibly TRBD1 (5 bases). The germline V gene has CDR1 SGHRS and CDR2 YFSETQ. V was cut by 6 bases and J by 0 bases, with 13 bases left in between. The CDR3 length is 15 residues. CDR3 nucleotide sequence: TGCGCCAGCATTCTGAGGGGAGGCTCTGGAAACACCATATATTTT. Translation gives CASILRGGSGNTIYF.

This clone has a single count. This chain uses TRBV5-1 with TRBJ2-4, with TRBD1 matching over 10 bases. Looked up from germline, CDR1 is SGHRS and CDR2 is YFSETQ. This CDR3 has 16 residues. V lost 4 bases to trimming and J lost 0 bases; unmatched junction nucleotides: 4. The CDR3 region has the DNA TGCGCCAGCAGCGGACAGGGGGGACTAGCCAAAAACATTCAGTACTTC. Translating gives CASSGQGGLAKNIQYF.

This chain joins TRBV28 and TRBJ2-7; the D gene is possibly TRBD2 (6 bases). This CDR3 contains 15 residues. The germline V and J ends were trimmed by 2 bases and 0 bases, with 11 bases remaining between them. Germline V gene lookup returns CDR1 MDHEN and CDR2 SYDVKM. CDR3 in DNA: TGTGCCAGCAGTTTAAGGGACTTAAGCTCCTACGAGCAGTACTTC. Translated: CASSLRDLSSYEQYF.

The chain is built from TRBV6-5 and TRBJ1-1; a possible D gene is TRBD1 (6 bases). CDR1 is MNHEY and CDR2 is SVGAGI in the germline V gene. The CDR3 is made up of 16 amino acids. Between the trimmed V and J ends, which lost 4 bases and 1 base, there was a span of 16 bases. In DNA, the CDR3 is TGTGCCAGCAGTTTAAGGGGGAGGGGAAAGAACACTGAAGCTTTCTTT. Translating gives CASSLRGRGKNTEAFF.

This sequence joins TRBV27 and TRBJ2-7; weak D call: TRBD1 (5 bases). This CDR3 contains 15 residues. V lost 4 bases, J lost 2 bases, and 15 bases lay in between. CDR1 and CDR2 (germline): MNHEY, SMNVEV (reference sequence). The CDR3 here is CASSSLGVPPYEQYF. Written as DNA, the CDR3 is TGTGCCAGCAGTTCCTTAGGGGTCCCACCCTACGAGCAGTACTTC.

Here the CDR3 reads CASSKGAGSQPQHF. The CDR3 DNA is TGCGCCAGCAGCAAGGGAGCGGGGAGTCAGCCCCAGCATTTT. The rearrangement uses TRBV5-1 and TRBJ1-5; D unresolved. The length of the CDR3 is 14 residues. CDR1 and CDR2 from the germline V gene are SGHRS and YFSETQ. The V end lost 4 bases, the J end lost 6 bases, and 14 bases lay between the germline ends. Full variable domain (rest looked up from reference TRBV5-1 and TRBJ1-5): KAGVTQTPRYLIKTRGQQVTLSCSPISGHRSVSWYQQTPGQGLQFLFEYFSETQRNKGNFPGRFSGRQFSNSRSEMNVSTLELGDSALYLCASSKGAGSQPQHFGDGTRLSIL.

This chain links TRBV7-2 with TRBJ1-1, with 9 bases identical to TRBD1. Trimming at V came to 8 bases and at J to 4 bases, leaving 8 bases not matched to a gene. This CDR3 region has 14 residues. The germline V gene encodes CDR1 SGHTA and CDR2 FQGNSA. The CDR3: CASSQGAGSTEAFF. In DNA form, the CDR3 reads TGTGCCAGCTCACAGGGGGCTGGGAGCACTGAAGCTTTCTTT.

For the CDR3, the DNA is TGTGCCAGCAGTTCGAGGACAGGGGGCCTTAAACCGTACTTC. It encodes CASSSRTGGLKPYF. This chain uses TRBV28 with TRBJ2-5, with 11 bases lining up with TRBD1. The CDR3 spans 14 residues. The germline gives CDR1 MDHEN, CDR2 SYDVKM. The V and J ends lost 4 bases and 13 bases, in that order; junction bases with no gene match: 11.

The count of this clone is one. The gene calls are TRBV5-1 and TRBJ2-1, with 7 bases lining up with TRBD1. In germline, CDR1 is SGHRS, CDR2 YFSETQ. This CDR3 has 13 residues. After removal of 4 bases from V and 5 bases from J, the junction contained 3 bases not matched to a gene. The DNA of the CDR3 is TGCGCCAGCAGCCAGGACAGGCACAATGAGCAGTTCTTC. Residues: CASSQDRHNEQFF.

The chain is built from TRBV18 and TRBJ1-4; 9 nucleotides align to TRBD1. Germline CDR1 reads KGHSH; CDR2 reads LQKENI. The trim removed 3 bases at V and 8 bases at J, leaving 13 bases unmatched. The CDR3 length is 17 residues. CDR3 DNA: TGTGCCAGCTCACCCGGGACAGGGATACTTGGTCGCGAAAAACTGTTTTTT. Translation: CASSPGTGILGREKLFF.

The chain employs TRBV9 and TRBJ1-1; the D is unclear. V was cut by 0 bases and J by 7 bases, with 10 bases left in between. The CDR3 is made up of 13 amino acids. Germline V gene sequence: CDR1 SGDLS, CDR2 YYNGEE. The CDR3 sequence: CASSVVSENEAFF. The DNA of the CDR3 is TGTGCCAGCAGCGTAGTGAGTGAAAATGAAGCTTTCTTT.

This CDR3 reads CASSLRPGTGNGYTF. The CDR3 DNA sequence: TGTGCCAGCAGCTTACGCCCCGGGACAGGGAATGGCTACACCTTC. The V gene is TRBV7-9, the J gene TRBJ1-2; TRBD1 agrees at 9 bases. V gave up 2 bases and J gave up 6 bases; unmatched junction bases: 7. CDR1 is SEHNR, CDR2 FQNEAQ, per germline (reference sequence). The CDR3 runs 15 residues.

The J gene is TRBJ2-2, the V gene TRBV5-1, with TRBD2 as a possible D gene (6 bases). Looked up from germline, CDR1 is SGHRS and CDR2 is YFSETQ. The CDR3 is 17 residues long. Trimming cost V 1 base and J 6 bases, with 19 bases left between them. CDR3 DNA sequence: TGCGCCAGCAGCTTGCCTGGGTCCGGGGGATTGGCCGGGGAGCTGTTTTTT. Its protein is CASSLPGSGGLAGELFF. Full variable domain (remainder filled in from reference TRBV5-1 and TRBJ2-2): KAGVTQTPRYLIKTRGQQVTLSCSPISGHRSVSWYQQTPGQGLQFLFEYFSETQRNKGNFPGRFSGRQFSNSRSEMNVSTLELGDSALYLCASSLPGSGGLAGELFFGEGSRLTVL.

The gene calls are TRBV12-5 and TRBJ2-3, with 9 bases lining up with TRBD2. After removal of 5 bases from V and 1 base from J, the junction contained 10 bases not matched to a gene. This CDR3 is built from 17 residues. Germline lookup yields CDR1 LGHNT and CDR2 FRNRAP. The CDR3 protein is CASGPNPLAGGTDTQYF. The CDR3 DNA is TGTGCTAGTGGTCCCAACCCCTTAGCGGGGGGCACAGATACGCAGTATTTT.

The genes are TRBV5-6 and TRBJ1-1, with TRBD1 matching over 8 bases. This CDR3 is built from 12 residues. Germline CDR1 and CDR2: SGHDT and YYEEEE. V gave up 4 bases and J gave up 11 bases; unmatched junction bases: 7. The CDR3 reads CASSVTDRVAFF. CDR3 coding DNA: TGTGCCAGCAGCGTCACGGACAGGGTGGCTTTCTTT.

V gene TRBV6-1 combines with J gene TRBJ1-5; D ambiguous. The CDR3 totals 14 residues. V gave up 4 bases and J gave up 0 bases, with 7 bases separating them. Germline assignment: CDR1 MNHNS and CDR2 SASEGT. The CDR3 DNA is TGTGCCAGCAGTGGGCAGATTAGCAATCAGCCCCAGCATTTT. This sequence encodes CASSGQISNQPQHF.

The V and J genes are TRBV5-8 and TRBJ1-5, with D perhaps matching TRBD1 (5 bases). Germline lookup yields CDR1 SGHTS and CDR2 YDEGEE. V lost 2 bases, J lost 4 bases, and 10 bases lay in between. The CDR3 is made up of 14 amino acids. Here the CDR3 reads CASSFDSLNQPQHF. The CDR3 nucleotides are TGTGCCAGCAGCTTTGACAGCTTAAATCAGCCCCAGCATTTT.

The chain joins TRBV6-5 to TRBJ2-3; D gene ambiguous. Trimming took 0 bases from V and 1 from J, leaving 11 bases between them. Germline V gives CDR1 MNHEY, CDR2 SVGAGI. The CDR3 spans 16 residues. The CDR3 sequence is CASSYSKILGTDTQYF. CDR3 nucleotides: TGTGCCAGCAGTTACTCGAAGATACTGGGCACAGATACGCAGTATTTT.

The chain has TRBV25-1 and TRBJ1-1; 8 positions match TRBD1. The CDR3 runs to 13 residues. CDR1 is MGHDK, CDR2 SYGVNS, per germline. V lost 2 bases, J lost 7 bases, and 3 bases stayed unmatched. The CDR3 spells CASSEDGQGEAFF. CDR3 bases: TGTGCCAGCAGTGAAGATGGACAGGGTGAAGCTTTCTTT.

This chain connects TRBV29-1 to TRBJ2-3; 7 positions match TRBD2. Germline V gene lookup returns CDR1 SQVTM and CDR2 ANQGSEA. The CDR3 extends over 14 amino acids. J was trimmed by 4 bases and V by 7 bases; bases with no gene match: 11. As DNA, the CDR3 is TGCAGCGCCGGAAGGCGGGAGAGGGCAGATACGCAGTATTTT. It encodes CSAGRRERADTQYF.

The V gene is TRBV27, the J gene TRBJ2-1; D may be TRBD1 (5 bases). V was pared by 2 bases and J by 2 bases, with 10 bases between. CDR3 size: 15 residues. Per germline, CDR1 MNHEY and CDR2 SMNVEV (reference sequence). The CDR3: CASSLVGEPYNEQFF. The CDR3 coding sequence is TGTGCCAGCAGTTTAGTAGGGGAACCCTACAATGAGCAGTTCTTC.